These T cell receptor beta chains were read from a single sample in a study of shared clonotypes between healthy human individuals. Data came from immunoSEQ multiplex PCR; TCRdb stores just in-frame clones and leaves some out. This repertoire shows millions of clones, under 95% found once; its top ten account for over 1.5%. Sequencing used naive CD8+ T cells from PBMCs. The receptor source for this set is a man aged 18 to 29 in good health. Some clones in this sample may be carry-over from other donors' samples. CDR3s include the opening cysteine and the closing phenylalanine or tryptophan. Fields, in order: D gene, J gene, V gene, clone size, CDR3 protein, CDR3 DNA. D genes are given only for firm matches. The size field is filled for only some rows; it gives once, few, many or a size class.

.	TRBJ1-2	TRBV11-2	few	CASYTPNWGYTF	TGTGCCAGCTACACTCCAAACTGGGGCTACACCTTC
.	TRBJ1-5	TRBV5-6	.	CASSKDGTYFQPQHF	TGTGCCAGCAGCAAAGACGGGACATATTTCCAGCCCCAGCATTTT
.	TRBJ1-1	TRBV28	.	CASSLKGGVNTEAFF	TGTGCCAGCAGTTTAAAAGGAGGGGTGAACACTGAAGCTTTCTTT
TRBD1	TRBJ2-1	TRBV2	.	CASSDNLGQGTSNEQFF	TGTGCCAGCAGTGATAATTTGGGACAGGGAACTTCCAATGAGCAGTTCTTC
.	TRBJ2-2	TRBV5-1	.	CASSTSLSTGELFF	TGCGCCAGCAGTACTAGCTTGAGCACCGGGGAGCTGTTTTTT
TRBD2	TRBJ2-2	TRBV9	.	CASSGAGGSTGELFF	TGTGCCAGCAGCGGAGCGGGAGGCAGCACCGGGGAGCTGTTTTTT
TRBD1	TRBJ1-1	TRBV2	.	CASRGGTVSSEAFF	TGTGCCAGCAGAGGGGGGACAGTCTCTAGTGAAGCTTTCTTT
.	TRBJ1-5	TRBV9	.	CASSVEIFGFCHFFSSNQPQHF	TGTGCCAGCAGCGTAGAGATTTTTGGATTTTGCCATTTCTTCAGTAGCAATCAGCCCCAGCATTTT
TRBD2	TRBJ2-5	TRBV7-9	.	CASSIPTSGKETQYF	TGTGCCAGCAGCATCCCGACTAGCGGGAAAGAGACCCAGTACTTC
TRBD2	TRBJ2-7	TRBV6-5	once	CASRPREGSSYEQYF	TGTGCCAGCAGGCCTAGGGAGGGGAGCTCCTACGAGCAGTACTTC
TRBD2	TRBJ2-7	TRBV28	.	CASSPLFSGRDEQYF	TGTGCCAGCAGTCCTCTTTTTAGCGGGAGGGACGAGCAGTACTTC